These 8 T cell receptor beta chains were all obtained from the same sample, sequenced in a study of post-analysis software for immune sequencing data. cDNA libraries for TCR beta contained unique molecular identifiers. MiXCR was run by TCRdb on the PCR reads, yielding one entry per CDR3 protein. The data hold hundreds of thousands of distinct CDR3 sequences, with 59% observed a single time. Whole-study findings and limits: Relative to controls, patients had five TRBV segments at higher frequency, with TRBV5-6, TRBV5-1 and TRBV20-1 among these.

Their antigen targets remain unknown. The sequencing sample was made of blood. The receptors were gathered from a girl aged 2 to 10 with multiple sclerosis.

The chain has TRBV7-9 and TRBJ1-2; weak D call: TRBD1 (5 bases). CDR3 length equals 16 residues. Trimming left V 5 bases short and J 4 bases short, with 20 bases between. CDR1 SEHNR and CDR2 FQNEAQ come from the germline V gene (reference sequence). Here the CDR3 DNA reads TGTGCCAGCAGCCGTCCCGGTTCGGGGCCGCGCTATGGCTACACCTTC. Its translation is CASSRPGSGPRYGYTF. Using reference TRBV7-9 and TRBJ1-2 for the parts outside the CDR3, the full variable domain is DTGVSQNPRHKITKRGQNVTFRCDPISEHNRLYWYRQTLGQGPEFLTYFQNEAQLEKSRLLSDRFSAERPKGSFSTLEIQRTEQGDSAMYLCASSRPGSGPRYGYTFGSGTRLTVV.

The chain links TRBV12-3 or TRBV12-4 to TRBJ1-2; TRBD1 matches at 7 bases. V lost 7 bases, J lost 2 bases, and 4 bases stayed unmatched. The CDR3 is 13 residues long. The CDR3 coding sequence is TGTGCCAGCAACAGGGACAGCAACTATGGCTACACCTTC. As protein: CASNRDSNYGYTF.

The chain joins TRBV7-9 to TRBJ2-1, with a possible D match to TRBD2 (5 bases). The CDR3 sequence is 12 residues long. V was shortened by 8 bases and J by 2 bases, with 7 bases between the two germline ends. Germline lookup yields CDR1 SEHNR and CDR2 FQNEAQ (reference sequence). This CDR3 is CASRSAYNEQFF. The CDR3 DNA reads TGTGCCAGCCGTAGCGCCTACAATGAGCAGTTCTTC. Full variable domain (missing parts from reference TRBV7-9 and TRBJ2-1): DTGVSQNPRHKITKRGQNVTFRCDPISEHNRLYWYRQTLGQGPEFLTYFQNEAQLEKSRLLSDRFSAERPKGSFSTLEIQRTEQGDSAMYLCASRSAYNEQFFGPGTRLTVL.

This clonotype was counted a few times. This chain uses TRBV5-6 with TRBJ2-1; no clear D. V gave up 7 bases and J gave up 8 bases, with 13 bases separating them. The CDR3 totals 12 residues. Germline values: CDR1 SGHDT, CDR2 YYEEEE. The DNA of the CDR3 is TGTGCCAGCTCCCGCGGTCAGGATGAGCAGTTCTTC. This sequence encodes CASSRGQDEQFF.

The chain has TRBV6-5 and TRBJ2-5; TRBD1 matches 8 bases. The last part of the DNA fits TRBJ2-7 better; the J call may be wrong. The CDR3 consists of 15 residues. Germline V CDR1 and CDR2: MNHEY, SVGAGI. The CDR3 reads CASSYRQGHGGEQYF. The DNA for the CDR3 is TGTGCCAGCAGTTACAGACAGGGGCACGGGGGCGAGCAGTACTTC.

The CDR3 sequence is CASSSSHAGNPYEQYF. The CDR3 DNA sequence: TGTGCCAGCAGTTCGTCGCACGCGGGGAACCCCTACGAGCAGTACTTC. This rearrangement joins TRBV6-2 or TRBV6-3 to TRBJ2-4; weak D call: TRBD2 (6 bases). TRBJ2-7 explains the end of the DNA better; the J call may be wrong. Germline V lookup: CDR1 MNHEY, CDR2 SVGEGT. This CDR3 region has 16 residues.

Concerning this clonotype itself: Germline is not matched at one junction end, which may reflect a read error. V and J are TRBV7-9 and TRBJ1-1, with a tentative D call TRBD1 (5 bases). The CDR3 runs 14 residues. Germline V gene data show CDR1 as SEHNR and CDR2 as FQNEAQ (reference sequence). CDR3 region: CACSGSQGYTEAFF. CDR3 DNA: TGTGCCTGCAGCGGGAGCCAGGGTTACACTGAAGCTTTCTTT.

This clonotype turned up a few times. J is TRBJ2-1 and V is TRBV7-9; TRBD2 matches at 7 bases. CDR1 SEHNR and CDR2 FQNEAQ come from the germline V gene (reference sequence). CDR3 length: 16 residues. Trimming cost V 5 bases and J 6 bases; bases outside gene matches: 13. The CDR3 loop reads CASSSQTSWLGNEQFF. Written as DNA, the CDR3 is TGTGCCAGCAGCAGCCAGACTAGCTGGCTGGGCAATGAGCAGTTCTTC.